The 32 T cell receptor beta chains below all came from one sample that was sequenced in a study of response to subunit inactivated influenza vaccine. TCRdb processed the RT-PCR reads anew with MiXCR; each CDR3 protein has one entry. The sample records more than 550,000 distinct CDR3 sequences, roughly 10% being singletons. This material consisted of PBMCs from blood, taken on the day of vaccination. These TCRs come from a man aged 50-59 years who received an inactivated influenza vaccine.

This rearrangement joins TRBV18 to TRBJ2-3; no reliable D call. The CDR3 is made up of 14 amino acids. Deletions cut 6 bases from V and 4 bases from J, with 14 bases between. In germline, CDR1 is KGHSH, CDR2 LQKENI. The CDR3 DNA reads TGTGCCAGCTCTCAGACAAGAAGCCCAGATACGCAGTATTTT. Its protein is CASSQTRSPDTQYF.

The CDR3 region has the DNA TGTGCCAGCAGTGAACAGGGGACGAAGGGGGATGAGCAGTTCTTC. Its translation is CASSEQGTKGDEQFF. The chain has TRBV6-1 and TRBJ2-1; tentative D call: TRBD1 (6 bases). CDR1 and CDR2 (germline): MNHNS, SASEGT. The CDR3 spans 15 residues. Trimming stripped 2 bases from V and 8 bases from J, with 16 bases between.

This clonotype has only a few counts. The rearrangement uses TRBV6-5 and TRBJ2-1; no reliable D call. This CDR3 has 14 residues. Trimming took 0 bases from V and 4 from J, leaving 7 bases between them. Germline assignment: CDR1 MNHEY and CDR2 SVGAGI. For the CDR3, the DNA is TGTGCCAGCAGTTACTCTTACAGTTACAATGAGCAGTTCTTC. Translated: CASSYSYSYNEQFF.

There are a few counts of this clonotype. CDR3 DNA sequence: TGTGCCAGCAGCGTAGATGGGACAGGTCTTTTCGAGCAGTTCTTC. Residues: CASSVDGTGLFEQFF. V is TRBV9 and J is TRBJ2-1; TRBD1 matches at 8 bases. Trimming took 0 bases from V and 10 from J; bases not matched to a gene: 9. CDR1 and CDR2 from the germline V gene are SGDLS and YYNGEE. This CDR3 has 15 amino acids.

This clonotype has just a few counts. This chain connects TRBV5-1 to TRBJ1-1, with TRBD1 identical over 9 bases. V was pared by 4 bases and J by 0 bases, with 4 bases of the junction left unmatched. The length of the CDR3 is 15 residues. CDR1 SGHRS and CDR2 YFSETQ come from the germline V gene. The CDR3 region is CASSTRDRVNTEAFF. Here the CDR3 DNA reads TGCGCCAGCAGCACCCGGGACAGGGTGAACACTGAAGCTTTCTTT.

The chain uses TRBV5-1 and TRBJ1-5; D ambiguous. The CDR3 consists of 13 residues. The V and J ends lost 0 bases and 6 bases respectively, with 7 bases between them. CDR1 is SGHRS and CDR2 is YFSETQ in the germline V gene. The DNA for the CDR3 is TGCGCCAGCAGCTTGGAGGGTCCTCAGCCCCAGCATTTT. Its translation is CASSLEGPQPQHF. Filled out from reference TRBV5-1 and TRBJ1-5, the complete variable domain reads KAGVTQTPRYLIKTRGQQVTLSCSPISGHRSVSWYQQTPGQGLQFLFEYFSETQRNKGNFPGRFSGRQFSNSRSEMNVSTLELGDSALYLCASSLEGPQPQHFGDGTRLSIL.

This clonotype was observed a handful of times. The rearrangement uses TRBV5-4 and TRBJ2-1, with TRBD1 matching 9 bases. This CDR3 spans 14 amino acids. Trimming took 4 bases from V and 5 from J; bases not matched to a gene: 4. Germline V gives CDR1 SGHNT, CDR2 YYREEE (reference sequence). In nucleotides, the CDR3 is TGTGCCAGCAGCAGACAGGGGGGGAACAATGAGCAGTTCTTC. As protein: CASSRQGGNNEQFF.

DNA for the CDR3: TGTGCCAGCAGCCCTATAACAGGGAAGAATGGCTACACCTTC. Encoded protein: CASSPITGKNGYTF. This rearrangement joins TRBV7-8 to TRBJ1-2; weak D call: TRBD1 (6 bases). V shed 5 bases and J shed 6 bases, with 16 bases lying between them. The CDR3 extends over 14 amino acids. CDR1 SGHVS and CDR2 FQNEAQ come from the germline V gene.

In its sample, this clonotype was seen many times. J is TRBJ2-3 and V is TRBV12-3 or TRBV12-4, with no clear D. The CDR3 consists of 11 residues. V dropped 3 bases and J dropped 5 bases, with 3 bases sitting between them. DNA for the CDR3: TGTGCCAGCAGTTTTGTAGATACGCAGTATTTT. Protein product: CASSFVDTQYF.

This clonotype was found a few times. The gene calls are TRBV6-1 and TRBJ2-2; perhaps TRBD1 as D (6 bases). The length of the CDR3 is 18 residues. Trimming removed 7 bases from V and 0 bases from J, with 21 bases in between. Germline-derived CDR1 and CDR2 are MNHNS and SASEGT. The CDR3 sequence: CASTARAGDHANTGELFF. The CDR3, as DNA: TGTGCCAGCACCGCGAGGGCAGGGGACCACGCGAACACCGGGGAGCTGTTTTTT.

This clonotype has just one count. The J gene is TRBJ2-7, the V gene TRBV7-9; TRBD2 is a possible D gene (6 bases). CDR3 length: 14 amino acids. Germline CDR1 is SEHNR and CDR2 is FQNEAQ (reference sequence). The ends were cut back, 2 bases at V and 7 bases at J, with 15 bases in the middle. DNA for the CDR3: TGTGCCAGCAGCTTAACGCGCGGCGGGAAAGAGCAGTACTTC. It is translated as CASSLTRGGKEQYF.

This clonotype was found a few times. V is TRBV28 and J is TRBJ2-2; D is unresolved. Germline V CDR1 and CDR2: MDHEN, SYDVKM. This CDR3 has 11 residues. Trimming cost V 6 bases and J 9 bases, with 8 bases left between them. Written as DNA, the CDR3 is TGTGCCAGCAGCTACTATTGGGAGCTGTTTTTT. Residues: CASSYYWELFF.

This clonotype appeared a few times. The rearrangement uses TRBV7-9 and TRBJ1-1; D is undetermined. The ends were cut back, 2 bases at V and 1 base at J, with 14 bases in the middle. The CDR3 spans 16 residues. The germline gives CDR1 SEHNR, CDR2 FQNEAQ (reference sequence). CDR3 DNA sequence: TGTGCCAGCAGCTTACCCCTCAAAGGAAAGAACACTGAAGCTTTCTTT. This encodes CASSLPLKGKNTEAFF.

This clonotype has only a few counts. The rearrangement uses TRBV18 and TRBJ1-2; D not certain. V was trimmed by 3 bases and J by 2 bases, leaving 10 bases between them. The V gene's germline CDR1 is KGHSH and CDR2 LQKENI. The CDR3 covers 14 residues. The CDR3 loop reads CASSPPGRNYGYTF. The DNA for the CDR3 is TGTGCCAGCTCACCGCCGGGCAGGAACTATGGCTACACCTTC.

V and J are TRBV7-2 and TRBJ2-7, with 9 bases lining up with TRBD2. CDR1 is SGHTA, CDR2 FQGNSA, per germline. The CDR3 length is 15 residues. J was trimmed by 7 bases and V by 0 bases; bases with no gene match: 7. The chain's CDR3 is CASSLAPRSGGEQYF. CDR3 bases: TGTGCCAGCAGCTTAGCTCCTCGTAGCGGGGGAGAGCAGTACTTC.

This chain joins TRBV7-9 and TRBJ2-6; D is unresolved. The V gene lost 5 bases and the J gene lost 0 bases, with 11 bases spanning the gap. The CDR3 extends over 16 amino acids. Germline assignment: CDR1 SEHNR and CDR2 FQNEAQ (reference sequence). As DNA, the CDR3 is TGTGCCAGCAGCCCCGCGCAGCTCTCTGGGGCCAACGTCCTGACTTTC. This codes for CASSPAQLSGANVLTF.

A few counts support this clonotype. The genes are TRBV7-2 and TRBJ1-2; D uncertain. The V gene's germline CDR1 is SGHTA and CDR2 FQGNSA. Between the trimmed V and J ends, which lost 5 bases and 4 bases, there was a span of 11 bases. The CDR3 has 13 residues. The CDR3 DNA is TGTGCCAGCAGCCCAACTACACTCTATGGCTACACCTTC. This encodes CASSPTTLYGYTF. Complete variable domain (other parts from reference TRBV7-2 and TRBJ1-2): GAGVSQSPSNKVTEKGKDVELRCDPISGHTALYWYRQSLGQGLEFLIYFQGNSAPDKSGLPSDRFSAERTGGSVSTLTIQRTQQEDSAVYLCASSPTTLYGYTFGSGTRLTVV.

The chain links TRBV20-1 to TRBJ2-7; TRBD2 aligns across 11 bases. This CDR3 has 15 amino acids. Trimming took 1 base from V and 5 from J; bases not matched to a gene: 7. The germline V gene encodes CDR1 DFQATT and CDR2 SNEGSKA (reference sequence). CDR3 sequence (DNA): TGCAGTGCTAGAGGCCAACTAGCGGGAGAGGACGAGCAGTACTTC. This encodes CSARGQLAGEDEQYF.

This clonotype was counted between two and nine times. The rearrangement uses TRBV20-1 and TRBJ2-5; perhaps D is TRBD1 or TRBD2 (5 bases each). Germline V lookup: CDR1 DFQATT, CDR2 SNEGSKA (reference sequence). This CDR3 is 14 amino acids long. V lost 0 bases to trimming and J lost 5 bases, with 13 bases between them. The CDR3: CSARDGGALETQYF. DNA for the CDR3: TGCAGTGCTAGAGATGGGGGTGCCCTCGAGACCCAGTACTTC.

There are a few counts of this clonotype. The genes are TRBV28 and TRBJ2-7; D is tentatively TRBD1 or TRBD2 (6 bases each). The CDR3 is made up of 16 amino acids. The ends were cut back, 0 bases at V and 4 bases at J, with 16 bases in the middle. Germline V lookup: CDR1 MDHEN, CDR2 SYDVKM. CDR3 bases: TGTGCCAGCAGTTTATGGGCCGGGGGCCGTCCGTACGAGCAGTACTTC. It codes for CASSLWAGGRPYEQYF.

The chain recombines TRBV5-4 with TRBJ2-1; D is undetermined. Germline-derived CDR1 and CDR2 are SGHNT and YYREEE (reference sequence). The CDR3 spans 17 residues. The germline V and J ends were trimmed by 3 bases and 2 bases, with 18 bases remaining between them. CDR3 protein: CASSSKTLSRTYNEQFF. The CDR3 DNA sequence: TGTGCCAGCAGCTCCAAGACCCTCTCAAGAACCTACAATGAGCAGTTCTTC.

This clonotype was observed a handful of times. The chain recombines TRBV5-1 with TRBJ2-1, with 7 bases aligning to TRBD2. J was trimmed by 14 bases and V by 3 bases; bases with no gene match: 11. The CDR3 has 13 residues. The germline gives CDR1 SGHRS, CDR2 YFSETQ. The CDR3 spells CASSSRSAGRKFF. The CDR3 nucleotides are TGCGCCAGCAGCTCGCGATCAGCGGGAAGGAAGTTCTTC.

This clonotype turned up a few times. The chain carries TRBV29-1 and TRBJ2-7, with 9 bases that match TRBD2. The V and J ends lost 4 bases and 4 bases, in that order; junction bases with no gene match: 14. The CDR3 length is 16 residues. CDR1 and CDR2 (germline): SQVTM, ANQGSEA. The CDR3 protein is CSVGKLGREGLYEQYF. In nucleotides, the CDR3 is TGCAGCGTTGGGAAATTAGGGCGGGAGGGCCTATACGAGCAGTACTTC.

The table lists this clonotype with a few counts. V usage is TRBV29-1 and J usage is TRBJ2-1, with 7 bases aligning to TRBD1. This CDR3 spans 14 amino acids. Germline V gives CDR1 SQVTM, CDR2 ANQGSEA. With V trimmed by 3 bases and J by 6 bases, 8 bases remained unmatched. The CDR3 loop reads CSVETGIRGNEQFF. The CDR3 DNA reads TGCAGCGTTGAGACAGGGATCCGGGGCAATGAGCAGTTCTTC.

This clonotype was detected only a few times. The chain uses TRBV20-1 and TRBJ1-3; no reliable D call. Deletions cut 3 bases from V and 0 bases from J, with 15 bases between. This CDR3 comprises 16 residues. Per germline, CDR1 DFQATT and CDR2 SNEGSKA (reference sequence). The CDR3 sequence: CSARVPKGHSGNTIYF. CDR3 DNA: TGCAGTGCTAGGGTTCCGAAGGGCCACTCTGGAAACACCATATATTTT.

This clonotype was observed many times. The rearrangement uses TRBV28 and TRBJ2-7, with 10 bases aligning to TRBD1. V dropped 9 bases and J dropped 1; count of bases not matched to a gene: 3. CDR1 and CDR2 (germline): MDHEN, SYDVKM. The CDR3 runs to 13 residues. CDR3: CASRTGGSYEQYF. The CDR3 nucleotides are TGTGCCAGTCGGACAGGGGGTTCCTACGAGCAGTACTTC.

A note on this clonotype: One junction end does not reproduce the germline sequence, and a read error may be involved. The chain has TRBV15 and TRBJ1-2; D gene unclear. Germline CDR1 is LNHNV and CDR2 is YYDKDF (reference sequence). This CDR3 is 15 amino acids long. This CDR3 is CATSRGGNGDYGHTF. Written as DNA, the CDR3 is TGTGCCACCAGCAGAGGGGGTAATGGAGACTATGGCCACACCTTC.

At least ten counts were recorded for this clonotype. V is TRBV27 and J is TRBJ1-1, with D perhaps TRBD1 (6 bases). The V gene's germline CDR1 is MNHEY and CDR2 SMNVEV (reference sequence). The CDR3 sequence is 11 residues long. Trimming stripped 8 bases from V and 6 bases from J, with 10 bases between. In DNA form, the CDR3 reads TGTGCCAGCGGGGGCAGGGCTGAAGCTTTCTTT. Its translation is CASGGRAEAFF.

This clonotype was observed at least ten times. This chain joins TRBV12-3 or TRBV12-4 and TRBJ2-6; D may correspond to TRBD1 or TRBD2 (5 bases each). The germline V and J ends were trimmed by 8 bases and 4 bases, with 9 bases remaining between them. The CDR3 covers 13 residues. This chain's CDR3 is CASVGTGANVLTF. The CDR3 nucleotides read TGTGCCAGCGTGGGGACCGGGGCCAACGTCCTGACTTTC.

The chain has TRBV18 and TRBJ1-5, with D possibly being TRBD1 (5 bases). Germline loops: CDR1 KGHSH, CDR2 LQKENI. This CDR3 contains 16 residues. V was clipped by 0 bases and J by 5 bases, with 14 bases between them. The CDR3 reads CASSPPGLPGHQPQHF. CDR3 bases: TGTGCCAGCTCACCACCTGGGCTTCCAGGGCATCAGCCCCAGCATTTT.

This clonotype occurred a few times. V usage is TRBV3-1 and J usage is TRBJ2-5, with 9 bases aligning to TRBD2. J gave up 5 bases and V 1 base, and 8 bases lay outside the gene matches. Germline-derived CDR1 and CDR2 are LGHDT and YNNKEL (reference sequence). The CDR3 covers 16 residues. As DNA, the CDR3 is TGTGCCAGCAGCCAAGTTTCAGCGGGAGGATTCGAGACCCAGTACTTC. This gives the protein CASSQVSAGGFETQYF.

In this sample, this clonotype turned up a few times. The chain recombines TRBV9 with TRBJ2-2, with TRBD1 matching over 9 bases. V lost 9 bases to trimming and J lost 0 bases; unmatched junction nucleotides: 3. Germline V gives CDR1 SGDLS, CDR2 YYNGEE. This CDR3 has 14 amino acids. The CDR3 spells CATRQGANTGELFF. CDR3 bases: TGTGCCACTAGACAGGGGGCGAACACCGGGGAGCTGTTTTTT.